The 8 T cell receptor beta chains reported below all come from one sample, sequenced in a study of PD-1 blockade in classical Hodgkin lymphoma. Relapses following autologous stem cell transplantation were seen in all patients, with brentuximab vedotin exposure varying. Clones were sequenced by immunoSEQ multiplex PCR, and TCRdb holds only the in-frame ones, with some missing. The table records nearly 25,000 clones, around 86% of them present only once. The material was peripheral blood mononuclear cells (PBMCs), obtained before the second cycle of nivolumab. These TCRs come from a human donor with classical Hodgkin lymphoma.

This chain uses TRBV7-9 with TRBJ2-3; 9 bases map to TRBD2. Germline assignment: CDR1 SEHNR and CDR2 FQNEAQ (reference sequence). The CDR3 is 16 amino acids. The ends lost 4 bases at V and 2 bases at J; junction bases unmatched: 7. The CDR3 DNA reads TGTGCCAGCAGCTCCAGACTAGCGGTATACACAGATACGCAGTATTTT. This encodes CASSSRLAVYTDTQYF. The full variable domain, completed using reference TRBV7-9 and TRBJ2-3, is DTGVSQNPRHKITKRGQNVTFRCDPISEHNRLYWYRQTLGQGPEFLTYFQNEAQLEKSRLLSDRFSAERPKGSFSTLEIQRTEQGDSAMYLCASSSRLAVYTDTQYFGPGTRLTVL.

This sequence joins TRBV16 and TRBJ2-7, with D hard to call. Germline CDR1 is KGHSY and CDR2 is FQNENV. The V gene lost 2 bases and the J gene lost 7 bases, with 21 bases spanning the gap. The length of the CDR3 is 16 residues. In nucleotides, the CDR3 is TGTGCCAGCAGCCAAATCGCGACCGGGTATTCCAATGAGCAGTACTTC. Translated, it gives CASSQIATGYSNEQYF.

This clone was recorded only once. V and J are TRBV9 and TRBJ1-3, with a possible D match to TRBD1 (5 bases). The CDR3 totals 13 residues. Germline CDR1 SGDLS, CDR2 YYNGEE. The V gene lost 3 bases and the J gene lost 3 bases, with 7 bases spanning the gap. CDR3 DNA: TGTGCCAGCAGCGGAGGGGTTGGAAACACCATATATTTT. Amino acids: CASSGGVGNTIYF.

The chain is built from TRBV7-9 and TRBJ1-3, with D hard to call. This CDR3 is 15 amino acids long. The germline V gene encodes CDR1 SEHNR and CDR2 FQNEAQ (reference sequence). The V gene lost 1 base and the J gene lost 2 bases, with 9 bases spanning the gap. CDR3 bases: TGTGCCAGCAGCTTAGGTGCCGGGCCTGGAAACACCATATATTTT. It translates to CASSLGAGPGNTIYF.

The chain joins TRBV7-2 to TRBJ2-4; D is perhaps TRBD2 (5 bases). V was trimmed by 5 bases and J by 6 bases, leaving 14 bases between them. CDR3 length: 14 amino acids. Germline CDR1 SGHTA, CDR2 FQGNSA. The CDR3 spells CASSSPGFGNIQYF. The CDR3 DNA reads as TGTGCCAGCAGCAGCCCGGGGTTCGGAAACATTCAGTACTTC.

V usage is TRBV7-2 and J usage is TRBJ2-6; no clear D. The V end was cut by 1 base, the J end by 4 bases, with 11 bases between. Germline loops: CDR1 SGHTA, CDR2 FQGNSA. The CDR3 loop spans 16 amino acids. The CDR3 DNA follows: TGTGCCAGCAGCTTAGGGTTGGTTGCGGGGGCCAACGTCCTGACTTTC. Translating gives CASSLGLVAGANVLTF.

About this clone itself: Other DNA sequences within the sample encode an identical CDR3. The chain joins TRBV5-1 to TRBJ1-4; D not resolved. Trimming pared 0 bases from V and 0 bases from J, leaving 6 bases between. The CDR3 extends over 15 amino acids. Germline CDR1 and CDR2: SGHRS and YFSETQ. CDR3 region: CASSLAGATNEKLFF. CDR3 nucleotides: TGCGCCAGCAGCTTGGCCGGGGCAACTAATGAAAAACTGTTTTTT.

The V gene is TRBV4-2, the J gene TRBJ2-3; possible D gene TRBD2, 5 bases. This CDR3 has 15 amino acids. Trimming cost V 6 bases and J 7 bases, with 20 bases left between them. CDR1 and CDR2 (germline): LGHNA, YNFKEQ. In nucleotides, the CDR3 is TGTGCCAGCAGGAAAGGAGCGGAAGGAACTAATACGCAGTATTTT. It yields the protein CASRKGAEGTNTQYF.